The rows below give T cell receptor beta chains drawn from one sample of a study of cytomegalovirus exposure and HLA in healthy donors. Assay used: immunoSEQ multiplex PCR; TCRdb lists only in-frame clones, some missing. The sample contains about 210,000 clones, around 78% of which appear only once. Sequenced material: PBMCs. The receptors were gathered from a boy aged 5-17 years in good health and CMV-seronegative. CDR3s include the opening cysteine and the closing phenylalanine or tryptophan. D genes are given only for firm matches. The size entry is marked missing in some rows and otherwise reads once, few, many or a size class.

clone size,J gene,D gene,V gene,CDR3 DNA,CDR3 protein
.,TRBJ1-4,TRBD1,TRBV19,TGTGCCAGTAGTAGCCGACAGGGGGGAAATGAAAAACTGTTTTTT,CASSSRQGGNEKLFF
.,TRBJ1-1,.,TRBV10-3,TGTGCCATCAGTGATAGCGGTAGACAGTTTAGGAACACTGAAGCTTTCTTT,CAISDSGRQFRNTEAFF
few,TRBJ1-2,.,TRBV29-1,TGCAGCGTCCTCAAGGGAGGCTATGGCTACACCTTC,CSVLKGGYGYTF
few,TRBJ2-1,.,TRBV14,TGTGCCAGCAGCCAAGATTTCCTAGCCTACAATGAGCAGTTCTTC,CASSQDFLAYNEQFF
.,TRBJ2-7,TRBD1,TRBV27,TGTGCCAGCAGTTTACGGTGGGGACAGGGGGCCTACGAGCAGTACTTC,CASSLRWGQGAYEQYF
.,TRBJ2-1,.,TRBV4-2,TGTGCCAGCAGCCGCCTTCTTAGCCGGGGTTCTAAGAGCTCCTACAATGAGCAGTTCTTC,CASSRLLSRGSKSSYNEQFF
.,TRBJ2-3,.,TRBV11-2,TGTGCCAGCAACCCGGGTAGCGGCACGGCGAATACGCAGTATTTT,CASNPGSGTANTQYF
.,TRBJ2-3,.,TRBV7-2,TGTGCCAGCAGCCCGGTGGGGGGAGAAGGCACAGATACGCAGTATTTT,CASSPVGGEGTDTQYF
.,TRBJ2-3,TRBD2,TRBV10-2,TGCGCCAGCAGCCCGGGACTAGAATCTTCAGATACGCAGTATTTT,CASSPGLESSDTQYF
.,TRBJ2-7,TRBD1,TRBV7-9,TGTGCCAGCAGCTCACCGGGACAGGGGGAACACGAGCAGTACTTC,CASSSPGQGEHEQYF
few,TRBJ2-3,.,TRBV18,TGTGCCAGCTCACCAAAGGCGCGGGGGCCAAGAGATACGCAGTATTTT,CASSPKARGPRDTQYF
.,TRBJ1-4,.,TRBV18,TGTGCCAGCTCACCACTCGCGGCTAATGAAAAACTGTTTTTT,CASSPLAANEKLFF